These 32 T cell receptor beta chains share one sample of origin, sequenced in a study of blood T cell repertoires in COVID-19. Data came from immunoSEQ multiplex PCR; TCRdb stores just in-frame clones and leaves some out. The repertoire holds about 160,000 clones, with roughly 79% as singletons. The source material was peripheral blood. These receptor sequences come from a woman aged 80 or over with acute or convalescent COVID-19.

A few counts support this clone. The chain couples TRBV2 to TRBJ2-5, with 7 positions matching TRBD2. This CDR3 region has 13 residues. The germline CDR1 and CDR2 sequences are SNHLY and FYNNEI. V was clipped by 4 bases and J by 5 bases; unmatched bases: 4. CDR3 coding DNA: TGTGCCAGCAGTGCGCCTAGCGGTGAGACCCAGTACTTC. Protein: CASSAPSGETQYF.

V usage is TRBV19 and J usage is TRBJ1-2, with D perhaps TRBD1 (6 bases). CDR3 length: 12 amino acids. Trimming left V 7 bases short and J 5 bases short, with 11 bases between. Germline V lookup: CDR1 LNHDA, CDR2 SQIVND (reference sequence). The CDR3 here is CASMQGWYGYTF. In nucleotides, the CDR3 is TGTGCCAGTATGCAGGGGTGGTATGGCTACACCTTC.

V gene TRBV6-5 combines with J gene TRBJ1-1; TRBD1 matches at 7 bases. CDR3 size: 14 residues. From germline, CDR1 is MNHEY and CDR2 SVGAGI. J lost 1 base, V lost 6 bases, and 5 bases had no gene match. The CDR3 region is CASRPTGTNTEAFF. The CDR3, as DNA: TGTGCCAGCAGGCCGACAGGGACGAACACTGAAGCTTTCTTT.

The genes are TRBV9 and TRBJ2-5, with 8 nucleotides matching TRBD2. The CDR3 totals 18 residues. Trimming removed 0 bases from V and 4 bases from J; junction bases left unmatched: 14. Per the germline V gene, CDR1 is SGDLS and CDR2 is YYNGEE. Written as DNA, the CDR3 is TGTGCCAGCAGCGTAGCAACGGGAGGGGGGCACAACCGAGAGACCCAGTACTTC. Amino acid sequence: CASSVATGGGHNRETQYF.

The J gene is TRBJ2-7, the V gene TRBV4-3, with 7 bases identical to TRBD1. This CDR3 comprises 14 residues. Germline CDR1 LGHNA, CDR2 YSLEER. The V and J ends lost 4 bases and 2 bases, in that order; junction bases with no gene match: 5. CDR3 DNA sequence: TGCGCCAGCAGCCGAAACAGGGGACCCTACGAGCAGTACTTC. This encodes CASSRNRGPYEQYF.

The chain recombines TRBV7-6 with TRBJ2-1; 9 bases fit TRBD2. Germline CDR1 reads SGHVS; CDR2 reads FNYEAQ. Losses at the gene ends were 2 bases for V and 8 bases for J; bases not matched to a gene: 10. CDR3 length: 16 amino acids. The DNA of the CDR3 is TGTGCCAGCAGCTTAAGCGGGACTAGCCCTTACGATGAGCAGTTCTTC. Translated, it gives CASSLSGTSPYDEQFF. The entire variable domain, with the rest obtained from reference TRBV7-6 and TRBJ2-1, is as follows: GAGVSQSPRYKVTKRGQDVALRCDPISGHVSLYWYRQALGQGPEFLTYFNYEAQQDKSGLPNDRFSAERPEGSISTLTIQRTEQRDSAMYRCASSLSGTSPYDEQFFGPGTRLTVL.

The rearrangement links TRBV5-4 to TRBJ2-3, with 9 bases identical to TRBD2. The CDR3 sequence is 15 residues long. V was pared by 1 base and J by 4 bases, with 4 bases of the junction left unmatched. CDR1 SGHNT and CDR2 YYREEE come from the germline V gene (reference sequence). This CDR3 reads CASSLTSGQADTQYF. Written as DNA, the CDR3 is TGTGCCAGCAGCTTGACTAGCGGGCAGGCAGATACGCAGTATTTT.

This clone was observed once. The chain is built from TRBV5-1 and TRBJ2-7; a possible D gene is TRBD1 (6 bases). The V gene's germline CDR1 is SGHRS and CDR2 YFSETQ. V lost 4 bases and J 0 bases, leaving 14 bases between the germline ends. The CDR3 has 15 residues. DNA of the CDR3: TGCGCCAGCAGCCAGATTGGACAGACCTCCTACGAGCAGTACTTC. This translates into CASSQIGQTSYEQYF.

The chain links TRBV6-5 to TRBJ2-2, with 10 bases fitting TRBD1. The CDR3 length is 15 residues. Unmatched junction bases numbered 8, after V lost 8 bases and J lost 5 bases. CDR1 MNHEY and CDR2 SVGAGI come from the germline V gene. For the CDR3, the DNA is TGTGCCAGCCGGGAACCGGGACAGGGGACCGGGGAGCTGTTTTTT. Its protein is CASREPGQGTGELFF.

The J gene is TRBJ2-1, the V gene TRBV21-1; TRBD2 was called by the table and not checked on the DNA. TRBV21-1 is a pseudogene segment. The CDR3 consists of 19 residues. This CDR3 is CASTTGLASGCSSYNEQFF. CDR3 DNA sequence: TGTGCCAGCACCACAGGGTTGGCTAGCGGGTGTTCTTCCTACAATGAGCAGTTCTTC.

For the CDR3, the DNA is TGTGCCAGCAGTCCCTGGGGACAGGGGGACTATGGCTACACCTTC. Translated, it gives CASSPWGQGDYGYTF. The chain couples TRBV6-5 to TRBJ1-2, with 11 bases matching TRBD1. This CDR3 spans 15 amino acids. Losses at the gene ends were 5 bases for V and 3 bases for J; bases not matched to a gene: 5. Germline lookup yields CDR1 MNHEY and CDR2 SVGAGI.

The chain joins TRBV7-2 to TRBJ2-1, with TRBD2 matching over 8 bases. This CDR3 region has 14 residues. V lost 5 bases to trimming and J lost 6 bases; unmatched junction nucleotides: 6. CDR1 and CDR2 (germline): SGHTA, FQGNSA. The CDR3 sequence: CASSITGTSNEQFF. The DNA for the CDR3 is TGTGCCAGCAGCATCACCGGGACTAGCAATGAGCAGTTCTTC.

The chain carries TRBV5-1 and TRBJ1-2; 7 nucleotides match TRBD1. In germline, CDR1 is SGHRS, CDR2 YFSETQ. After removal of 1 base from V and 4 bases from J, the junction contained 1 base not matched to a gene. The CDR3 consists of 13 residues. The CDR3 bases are TGCGCCAGCAGCTTGCCAGGGGGCTATGGCTACACCTTC. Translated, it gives CASSLPGGYGYTF. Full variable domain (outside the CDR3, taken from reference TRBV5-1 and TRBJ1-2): KAGVTQTPRYLIKTRGQQVTLSCSPISGHRSVSWYQQTPGQGLQFLFEYFSETQRNKGNFPGRFSGRQFSNSRSEMNVSTLELGDSALYLCASSLPGGYGYTFGSGTRLTVV.

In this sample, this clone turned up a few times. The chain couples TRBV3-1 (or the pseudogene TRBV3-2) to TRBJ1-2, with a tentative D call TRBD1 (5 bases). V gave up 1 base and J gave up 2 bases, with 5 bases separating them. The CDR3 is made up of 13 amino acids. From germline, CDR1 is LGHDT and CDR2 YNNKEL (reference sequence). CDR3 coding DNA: TGTGCCAGCAGCCAAGGGACAAACTATGGCTACACCTTC. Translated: CASSQGTNYGYTF.

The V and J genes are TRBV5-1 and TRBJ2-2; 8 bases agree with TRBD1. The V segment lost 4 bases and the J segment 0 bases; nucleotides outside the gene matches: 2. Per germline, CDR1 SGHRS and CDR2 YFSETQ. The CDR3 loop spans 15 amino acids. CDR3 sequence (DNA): TGCGCCAGCAGCAAGGACAGGGCGAACACCGGGGAGCTGTTTTTT. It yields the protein CASSKDRANTGELFF. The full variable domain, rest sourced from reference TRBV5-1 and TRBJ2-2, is KAGVTQTPRYLIKTRGQQVTLSCSPISGHRSVSWYQQTPGQGLQFLFEYFSETQRNKGNFPGRFSGRQFSNSRSEMNVSTLELGDSALYLCASSKDRANTGELFFGEGSRLTVL.

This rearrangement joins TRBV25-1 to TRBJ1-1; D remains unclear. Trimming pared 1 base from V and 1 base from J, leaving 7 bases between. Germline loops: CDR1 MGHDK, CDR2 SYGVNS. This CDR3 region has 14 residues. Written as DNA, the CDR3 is TGTGCCAGCAGTGAATGGGCCGAGAACACTGAAGCTTTCTTT. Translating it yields CASSEWAENTEAFF.

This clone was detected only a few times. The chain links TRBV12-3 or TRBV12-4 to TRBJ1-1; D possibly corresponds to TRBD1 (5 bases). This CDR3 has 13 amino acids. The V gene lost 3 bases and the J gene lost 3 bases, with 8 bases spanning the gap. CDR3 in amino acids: CASSFGGDTEAFF. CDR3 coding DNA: TGTGCCAGCAGTTTCGGGGGAGACACTGAAGCTTTCTTT.

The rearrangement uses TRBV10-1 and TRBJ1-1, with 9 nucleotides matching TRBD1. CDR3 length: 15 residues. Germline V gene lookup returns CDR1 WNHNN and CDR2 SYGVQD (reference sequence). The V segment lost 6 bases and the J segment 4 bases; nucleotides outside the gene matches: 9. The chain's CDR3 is CASSTYRGRGTEAFF. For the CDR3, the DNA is TGCGCCAGCAGCACGTACAGGGGGCGGGGCACTGAAGCTTTCTTT.

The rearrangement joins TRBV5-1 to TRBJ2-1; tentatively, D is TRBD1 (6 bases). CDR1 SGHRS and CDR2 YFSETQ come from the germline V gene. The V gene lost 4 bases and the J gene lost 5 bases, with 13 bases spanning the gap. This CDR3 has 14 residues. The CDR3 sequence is CASSPLQGNNEQFF. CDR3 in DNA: TGCGCCAGCAGCCCCCTTCAGGGGAACAATGAGCAGTTCTTC.

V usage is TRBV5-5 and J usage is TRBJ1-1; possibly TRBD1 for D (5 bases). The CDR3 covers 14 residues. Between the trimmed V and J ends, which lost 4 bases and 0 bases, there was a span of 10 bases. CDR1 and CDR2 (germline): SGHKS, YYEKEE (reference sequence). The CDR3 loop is CASSRQSLNTEAFF. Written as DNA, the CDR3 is TGTGCCAGCAGCCGACAGTCCTTGAACACTGAAGCTTTCTTT.

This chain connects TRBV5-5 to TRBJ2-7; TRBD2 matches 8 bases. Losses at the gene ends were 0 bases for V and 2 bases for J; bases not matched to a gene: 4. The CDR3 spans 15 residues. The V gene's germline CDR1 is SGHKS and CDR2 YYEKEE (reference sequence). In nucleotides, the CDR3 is TGTGCCAGCAGCTTGGAGCGGGGGCTGACCTACGAGCAGTACTTC. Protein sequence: CASSLERGLTYEQYF. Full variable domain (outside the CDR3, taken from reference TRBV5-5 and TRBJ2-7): DAGVTQSPTHLIKTRGQQVTLRCSPISGHKSVSWYQQVLGQGPQFIFQYYEKEERGRGNFPDRFSARQFPNYSSELNVNALLLGDSALYLCASSLERGLTYEQYFGPGTRLTVT.

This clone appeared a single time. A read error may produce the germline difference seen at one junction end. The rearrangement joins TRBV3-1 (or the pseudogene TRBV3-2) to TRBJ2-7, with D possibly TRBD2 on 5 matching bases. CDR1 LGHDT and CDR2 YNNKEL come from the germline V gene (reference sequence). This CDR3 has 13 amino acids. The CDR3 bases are TGTGCCAGCAGCCAAGGAGGACTTTCTACCGCGGACTTC. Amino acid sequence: CASSQGGLSTADF.

The CDR3 loop is CATSRSGNQPQHF. Written as DNA, the CDR3 is TGTGCCACCTCCCGCAGTGGCAATCAGCCCCAGCATTTT. The chain joins TRBV24-1 to TRBJ1-5; no clear D. The CDR3 contains 13 residues. CDR1 and CDR2 (germline): KGHDR, SFDVKD. Trimming removed 9 bases at V and 2 bases at J, with 10 bases between.

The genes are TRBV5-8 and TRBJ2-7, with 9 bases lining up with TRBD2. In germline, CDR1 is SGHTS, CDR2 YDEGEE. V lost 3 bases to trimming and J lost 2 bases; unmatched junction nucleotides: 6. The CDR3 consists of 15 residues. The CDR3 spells CASSSWASGTYEQYF. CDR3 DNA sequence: TGTGCCAGCAGCTCGTGGGCTAGCGGGACCTACGAGCAGTACTTC.

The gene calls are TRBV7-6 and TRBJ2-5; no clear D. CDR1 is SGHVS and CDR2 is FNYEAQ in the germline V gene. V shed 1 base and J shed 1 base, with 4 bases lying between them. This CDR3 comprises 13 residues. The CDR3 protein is CASSLGAQETQYF. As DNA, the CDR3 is TGTGCCAGCAGCTTAGGGGCCCAAGAGACCCAGTACTTC.

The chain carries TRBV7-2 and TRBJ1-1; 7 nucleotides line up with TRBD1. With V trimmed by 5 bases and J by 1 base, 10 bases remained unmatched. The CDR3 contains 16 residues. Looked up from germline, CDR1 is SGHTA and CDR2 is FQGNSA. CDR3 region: CASSLRTGTENTEAFF. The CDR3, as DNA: TGTGCCAGCAGCCTGAGGACCGGGACAGAGAACACTGAAGCTTTCTTT. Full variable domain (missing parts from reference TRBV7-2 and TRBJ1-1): GAGVSQSPSNKVTEKGKDVELRCDPISGHTALYWYRQSLGQGLEFLIYFQGNSAPDKSGLPSDRFSAERTGGSVSTLTIQRTQQEDSAVYLCASSLRTGTENTEAFFGQGTRLTVV.

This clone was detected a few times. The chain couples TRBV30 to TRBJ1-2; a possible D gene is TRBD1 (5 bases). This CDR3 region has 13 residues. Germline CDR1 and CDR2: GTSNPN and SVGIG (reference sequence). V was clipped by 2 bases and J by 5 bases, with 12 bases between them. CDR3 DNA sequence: TGTGCCTGGAGTATGAAGGGGCAGTATGGCTACACCTTC. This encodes CAWSMKGQYGYTF.

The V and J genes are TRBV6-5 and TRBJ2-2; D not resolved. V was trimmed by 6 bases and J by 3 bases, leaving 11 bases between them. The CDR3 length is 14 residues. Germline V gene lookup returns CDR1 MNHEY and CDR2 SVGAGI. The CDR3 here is CASRLERYTGELFF. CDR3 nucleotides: TGTGCCAGCAGGTTAGAACGGTACACCGGGGAGCTGTTTTTT.

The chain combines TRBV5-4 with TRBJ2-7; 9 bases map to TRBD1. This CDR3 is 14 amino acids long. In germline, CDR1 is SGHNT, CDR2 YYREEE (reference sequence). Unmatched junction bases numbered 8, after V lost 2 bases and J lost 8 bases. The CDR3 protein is CASSLAGTGNQQYF. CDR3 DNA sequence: TGTGCCAGCAGCTTAGCTGGGACAGGGAACCAGCAGTACTTC.

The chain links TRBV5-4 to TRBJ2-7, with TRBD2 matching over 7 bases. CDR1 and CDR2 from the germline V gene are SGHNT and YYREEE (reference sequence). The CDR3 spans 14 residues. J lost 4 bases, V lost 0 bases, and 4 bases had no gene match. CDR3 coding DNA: TGTGCCAGCAGCTTGGGCGGGAGTCTATACGAGCAGTACTTC. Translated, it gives CASSLGGSLYEQYF.

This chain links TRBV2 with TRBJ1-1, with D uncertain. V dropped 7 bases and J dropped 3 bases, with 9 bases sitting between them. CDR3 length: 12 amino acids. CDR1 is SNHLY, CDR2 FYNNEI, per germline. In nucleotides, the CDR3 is TGTGCCAGCAAAACACCCTACACTGAAGCTTTCTTT. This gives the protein CASKTPYTEAFF.

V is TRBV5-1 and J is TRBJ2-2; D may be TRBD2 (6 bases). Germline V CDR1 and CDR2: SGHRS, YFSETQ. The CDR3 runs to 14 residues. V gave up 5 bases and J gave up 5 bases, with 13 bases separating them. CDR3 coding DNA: TGCGCCAGCAGGGGACTCCTAACGACCGGGGAGCTGTTTTTT. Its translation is CASRGLLTTGELFF.